The 25 T cell receptor beta chains presented below share a single source sample, sequenced in a study of long-term antiretroviral therapy in people with HIV. Investigators performed immunoSEQ version v3.0 at survey level. Data came from immunoSEQ multiplex PCR; TCRdb stores just in-frame clones and leaves some out. The table shows about 16,000 clones, with around 89% occurring only once. The specimen comprised unsorted PBMCs, sampled 0.7 years before starting antiretroviral therapy. The receptors originated from a man aged 50 to 59 with HIV.

The chain employs TRBV7-9 and TRBJ2-7; no reliable D call. The CDR3 runs to 15 residues. The ends were cut back, 0 bases at V and 6 bases at J, with 15 bases in the middle. In germline, CDR1 is SEHNR, CDR2 FQNEAQ (reference sequence). The CDR3 DNA is TGTGCCAGCAGCTTAGCGAAGGAATTAGACATCGAGCAGTACTTC. Its translation: CASSLAKELDIEQYF.

The chain uses TRBV5-4 and TRBJ1-3; possibly TRBD1 for D (6 bases). Germline CDR1 and CDR2: SGHNT and YYREEE (reference sequence). The V gene lost 2 bases and the J gene lost 2 bases, with 11 bases spanning the gap. The CDR3 covers 15 residues. CDR3 residues: CASSLGGTAGNTIYF. The DNA for the CDR3 is TGTGCCAGCAGCTTAGGGGGGACCGCTGGAAACACCATATATTTT.

The gene calls are TRBV6-6 and TRBJ2-1; D call uncertain. The CDR3 is made up of 14 amino acids. CDR1 and CDR2 from the germline V gene are MNHNY and SVGAGI (reference sequence). Trimming stripped 0 bases from V and 6 bases from J, with 9 bases between. The CDR3 DNA reads as TGTGCCAGCAGTTACTCTATCCAGATCAATGAGCAGTTCTTC. This codes for CASSYSIQINEQFF.

This CDR3 reads CASSVGQGFGNTIYF. The CDR3 DNA follows: TGTGCCAGCAGCGTGGGACAGGGCTTCGGAAACACCATATATTTT. The chain carries TRBV28 and TRBJ1-3; 9 bases are a match to TRBD1. The CDR3 loop spans 15 amino acids. The junction had 7 bases not matched to a gene; V was cut back by 6 bases and J by 4 bases. CDR1 and CDR2 from the germline V gene are MDHEN and SYDVKM.

As for this clone: Compared with germline, one end of the junction differs, possibly owing to a read error. This chain connects TRBV7-7 to TRBJ2-6; D is ambiguous. The germline CDR1 and CDR2 sequences are SSHAT and FNYEAQ (reference sequence). This CDR3 is 15 amino acids long. The CDR3 DNA reads TGTGCTAGCAGCCCCTCGAGCTCTGGGGCCAACGTCCTGACTTTC. Translated, it gives CASSPSSSGANVLTF.

V is TRBV5-4 and J is TRBJ2-3, with D possibly TRBD2 on 6 matching bases. The V gene's germline CDR1 is SGHNT and CDR2 YYREEE (reference sequence). There are 16 residues in the CDR3. With 3 bases removed from V and 1 base from J, the gap between germline ends came to 15 bases. CDR3 DNA sequence: TGTGCCAGCAGCTCAGGCGGGCGGGGTGGCACAGATACGCAGTATTTT. Amino acid sequence: CASSSGGRGGTDTQYF.

The chain carries TRBV2 and TRBJ2-5, with 11 bases identical to TRBD1. The length of the CDR3 is 14 residues. The V gene's germline CDR1 is SNHLY and CDR2 FYNNEI. V gave up 6 bases and J gave up 5 bases; unmatched junction bases: 5. The CDR3 nucleotides read TGTGCCAGCAGGAAGGACAGGGGGCCCGAGACCCAGTACTTC. It encodes CASRKDRGPETQYF.

This sequence joins TRBV7-8 and TRBJ1-1; D not resolved. CDR3 length: 12 residues. V was cut by 1 base and J by 6 bases, with 6 bases left in between. Per germline, CDR1 SGHVS and CDR2 FQNEAQ. The CDR3 DNA follows: TGTGCCAGCAGCTTAGGAGGACCTGAAGCTTTCTTT. Encoded protein: CASSLGGPEAFF.

The CDR3 is CASSRDLAVRPWEKLFF. The CDR3 DNA sequence: TGCGCCAGCAGCCGGGATTTGGCGGTTCGACCGTGGGAAAAACTGTTTTTT. This chain joins TRBV4-3 and TRBJ1-4; D is unresolved. The CDR3 is 17 residues long. V shed 4 bases and J shed 8 bases, with 23 bases lying between them. The germline gives CDR1 LGHNA, CDR2 YSLEER.

The V and J genes are TRBV28 and TRBJ1-4; no clear D. CDR1 and CDR2 (germline): MDHEN, SYDVKM. V lost 2 bases and J 8 bases, leaving 12 bases between the germline ends. CDR3 length equals 14 residues. The DNA for the CDR3 is TGTGCCAGCAGTTTAGGAGGGATACTCGAAAAACTGTTTTTT. This translates into CASSLGGILEKLFF.

The genes are TRBV9 and TRBJ1-1; D may be TRBD1 (5 bases). V gave up 4 bases and J gave up 5 bases, with 12 bases separating them. CDR3 length: 13 amino acids. The germline CDR1 and CDR2 sequences are SGDLS and YYNGEE. The DNA of the CDR3 is TGTGCCAGCAGCCCCCCCAGGGTTACTGAAGCTTTCTTT. Translating gives CASSPPRVTEAFF.

V is TRBV6-5 and J is TRBJ2-7, with D perhaps matching TRBD1 (5 bases). The ends were cut back, 4 bases at V and 0 bases at J, with 13 bases in the middle. This CDR3 is 15 amino acids long. Germline assignment: CDR1 MNHEY and CDR2 SVGAGI. In DNA, the CDR3 is TGTGCCAGCAGTTTGGGGCCCTCTTTCTCCTACGAGCAGTACTTC. Its translation: CASSLGPSFSYEQYF.

This chain uses TRBV5-4 with TRBJ2-3, with D possibly being TRBD1 (5 bases). Trimming took off 1 base at V and 4 bases at J, with 13 bases between the two ends. Germline CDR1 SGHNT, CDR2 YYREEE (reference sequence). The CDR3 covers 15 residues. Written as DNA, the CDR3 is TGTGCCAGCAGCTTGTCGACAGTGAACGCAGATACGCAGTATTTT. It encodes CASSLSTVNADTQYF.

CDR3 in DNA: TGCGCCAGCAGCTTGCAGGGGGATTACACTGAAGCTTTCTTT. Translation gives CASSLQGDYTEAFF. This chain connects TRBV5-1 to TRBJ1-1, with TRBD1 identical over 7 bases. The J segment lost 3 bases and the V segment lost 1 base, leaving 3 bases of the junction unmatched. The CDR3 has 14 amino acids. From germline, CDR1 is SGHRS and CDR2 YFSETQ.

The rearrangement links TRBV14 to TRBJ2-7; 11 bases are a match to TRBD1. In germline, CDR1 is SGHDN, CDR2 FVKESK. V dropped 1 base and J dropped 6; count of bases not matched to a gene: 2. The CDR3 consists of 14 residues. The CDR3 spells CASSQAGTGGEQYF. For the CDR3, the DNA is TGTGCCAGCAGCCAAGCTGGGACAGGGGGCGAGCAGTACTTC.

The CDR3 region is CASSDRDEKLFF. As DNA, the CDR3 is TGTGCCAGCAGCGACCGTGATGAAAAACTGTTTTTT. The chain couples TRBV2 to TRBJ1-4; D uncertain. In germline, CDR1 is SNHLY, CDR2 FYNNEI. There are 12 residues in the CDR3. V was pared by 6 bases and J by 6 bases, with 8 bases between.

The chain employs TRBV5-1 and TRBJ2-2, with 9 bases identical to TRBD2. Germline V gives CDR1 SGHRS, CDR2 YFSETQ. V was pared by 4 bases and J by 8 bases, with 6 bases of the junction left unmatched. The CDR3 has 14 amino acids. This chain's CDR3 is CASSLRLAVGELFF. The CDR3, as DNA: TGCGCCAGCAGCCTAAGACTAGCGGTAGGGGAGCTGTTTTTT.

The rearrangement joins TRBV10-3 to TRBJ1-2; 12 nucleotides agree with TRBD1. This CDR3 has 17 amino acids. The trim removed 0 bases at V and 7 bases at J, leaving 9 bases unmatched. Germline lookup yields CDR1 ENHRY and CDR2 SYGVKD. CDR3 region: CAISESRGQGARGGYTF. In DNA, the CDR3 is TGTGCCATCAGTGAGTCGAGGGGACAGGGGGCTAGAGGTGGCTACACCTTC.

The chain joins TRBV29-1 to TRBJ2-4, with D tentatively TRBD2 (5 bases). The length of the CDR3 is 12 residues. V shed 5 bases and J shed 8 bases, with 13 bases lying between them. Germline assignment: CDR1 SQVTM and CDR2 ANQGSEA. CDR3: CSVSNGVDIQYF. The CDR3 DNA sequence: TGCAGCGTTTCTAACGGGGTAGACATTCAGTACTTC.

The table lists this clone with a count of one. The CDR3 reads CASSTYLDRAIYEQYF. CDR3 in DNA: TGTGCCAGCAGCACCTATTTAGACAGGGCTATCTACGAGCAGTACTTC. The rearrangement uses TRBV5-6 and TRBJ2-7; 7 positions agree with TRBD1. V shed 4 bases and J 3 bases; nucleotides not matched to a gene: 13. Germline CDR1 reads SGHDT; CDR2 reads YYEEEE. The CDR3 covers 16 residues. The full variable domain, its missing parts supplied by reference TRBV5-6 and TRBJ2-7, is DAGVTQSPTHLIKTRGQQVTLRCSPKSGHDTVSWYQQALGQGPQFIFQYYEEEERQRGNFPDRFSGHQFPNYSSELNVNALLLGDSALYLCASSTYLDRAIYEQYFGPGTRLTVT.

V is TRBV5-4 and J is TRBJ2-1; no clear D gene. The CDR3 sequence is 14 residues long. Looked up from germline, CDR1 is SGHNT and CDR2 is YYREEE (reference sequence). Trimming took 0 bases from V and 4 from J, leaving 8 bases between them. This CDR3 reads CASSLVGSYNEQFF. CDR3 nucleotides: TGTGCCAGCAGCTTGGTTGGTAGTTACAATGAGCAGTTCTTC. The whole variable domain, remainder taken from reference TRBV5-4 and TRBJ2-1, is ETGVTQSPTHLIKTRGQQVTLRCSSQSGHNTVSWYQQALGQGPQFIFQYYREEENGRGNFPPRFSGLQFPNYSSELNVNALELDDSALYLCASSLVGSYNEQFFGPGTRLTVL.

The rearrangement joins TRBV7-9 to TRBJ2-7; perhaps TRBD1 as D (5 bases). Trimming stripped 5 bases from V and 2 bases from J, with 16 bases between. Germline V lookup: CDR1 SEHNR, CDR2 FQNEAQ (reference sequence). The CDR3 loop spans 15 amino acids. CDR3 sequence reads: CASSPTDTWAYEQYF. The CDR3 region has the DNA TGTGCCAGCAGCCCCACGGACACCTGGGCCTACGAGCAGTACTTC.

This chain connects TRBV4-2 to TRBJ2-3, with 7 bases lining up with TRBD2. Per germline, CDR1 LGHNA and CDR2 YNFKEQ. The CDR3 length is 19 residues. After removal of 0 bases from V and 2 bases from J, the junction contained 14 bases not matched to a gene. CDR3: CASSQDTGYSGITTDTQYF. The CDR3 coding sequence is TGTGCCAGCAGCCAAGATACTGGATACAGCGGGATTACCACAGATACGCAGTATTTT.

The CDR3 DNA reads as TGTGCCAGCAGCCAATTGGGGATGGACACTGAAGCTTTCTTT. Translating gives CASSQLGMDTEAFF. The genes are TRBV14 and TRBJ1-1; D gene unclear. Per the germline V gene, CDR1 is SGHDN and CDR2 is FVKESK. V was pared by 2 bases and J by 3 bases, with 10 bases between. The CDR3 has 14 residues.

The gene calls are TRBV25-1 and TRBJ1-1; 11 bases map to TRBD1. The CDR3 totals 16 residues. Germline CDR1 and CDR2: MGHDK and SYGVNS. V shed 2 bases and J 3 bases; nucleotides not matched to a gene: 5. The DNA of the CDR3 is TGTGCCAGCAGTGAAAGGACAGGGGGCGCGGACACTGAAGCTTTCTTT. Translation: CASSERTGGADTEAFF. Supplemented by reference TRBV25-1 and TRBJ1-1, the full variable domain reads EADIYQTPRYLVIGTGKKITLECSQTMGHDKMYWYQQDPGMELHLIHYSYGVNSTEKGDLSSESTVSRIRTEHFPLTLESARPSHTSQYLCASSERTGGADTEAFFGQGTRLTVV.